Here is one T cell receptor (beta chain) with its context. The V and J ends lost 4 bases and 8 bases respectively, with 15 bases between them. The germline CDR1 and CDR2 sequences are SGHRS and YFSETQ. The CDR3 extends over 13 amino acids. The protocol was immunoSEQ multiplex PCR, while the TCRdb copy is restricted to in-frame clones and leaves out a portion. The sample lists approximately 250,000 clones, 86% occurring once. The data belong to a study of blood T cell repertoires in COVID-19. Study summary: Researchers got acute and convalescent COVID-19 samples from the United States, Italy and Spain.

The origin of this receptor is a man aged 35-49 years with active or convalescent COVID-19. The sample comprised peripheral blood. The chain is built from TRBV5-1 and TRBJ1-2, with a possible D match to TRBD1 (6 bases). Here the CDR3 DNA reads TGCGCCAGCAGCCCAACAGGGATCCGGGGCTACACCTTC. Translated: CASSPTGIRGYTF.